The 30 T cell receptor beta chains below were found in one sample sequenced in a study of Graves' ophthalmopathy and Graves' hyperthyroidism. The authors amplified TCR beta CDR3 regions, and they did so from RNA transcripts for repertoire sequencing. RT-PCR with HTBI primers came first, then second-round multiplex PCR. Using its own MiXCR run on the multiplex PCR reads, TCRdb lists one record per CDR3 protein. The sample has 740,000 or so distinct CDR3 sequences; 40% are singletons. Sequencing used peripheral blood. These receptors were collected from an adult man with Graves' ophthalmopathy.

The CDR3 DNA sequence: TGTGCCAGCAGCTTAGAGGTGGACAGGGGTTACGAGCAGTACTTC. This translates into CASSLEVDRGYEQYF. The chain carries TRBV7-8 and TRBJ2-7; 9 nucleotides match TRBD1. The CDR3 is 15 residues long. V dropped 1 base and J dropped 4; count of bases not matched to a gene: 5. Germline V gene data show CDR1 as SGHVS and CDR2 as FQNEAQ.

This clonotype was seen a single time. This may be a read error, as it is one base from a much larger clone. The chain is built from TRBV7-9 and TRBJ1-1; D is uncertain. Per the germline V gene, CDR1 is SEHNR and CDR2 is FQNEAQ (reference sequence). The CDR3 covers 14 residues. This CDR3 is CATKPGRTNTEASF. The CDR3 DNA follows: TGTGCCACCAAACCTGGACGGACGAACACTGAAGCTTCCTTT. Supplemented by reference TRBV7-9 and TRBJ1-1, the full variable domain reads DTGVSQNPRHKITKRGQNVTFRCDPISEHNRLYWYRQTLGQGPEFLTYFQNEAQLEKSRLLSDRFSAERPKGSFSTLEIQRTEQGDSAMYLCATKPGRTNTEASFGQGTRLTVV.

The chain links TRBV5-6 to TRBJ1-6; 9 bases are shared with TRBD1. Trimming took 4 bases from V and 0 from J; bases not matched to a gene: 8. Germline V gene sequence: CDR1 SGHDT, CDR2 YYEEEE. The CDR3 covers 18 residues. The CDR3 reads CASSPGQGRSSYNSPLHF. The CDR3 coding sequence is TGTGCCAGCAGCCCCGGACAGGGGCGAAGCTCCTATAATTCACCCCTCCACTTT. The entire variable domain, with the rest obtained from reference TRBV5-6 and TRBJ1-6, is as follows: DAGVTQSPTHLIKTRGQQVTLRCSPKSGHDTVSWYQQALGQGPQFIFQYYEEEERQRGNFPDRFSGHQFPNYSSELNVNALLLGDSALYLCASSPGQGRSSYNSPLHFGNGTRLTVT.

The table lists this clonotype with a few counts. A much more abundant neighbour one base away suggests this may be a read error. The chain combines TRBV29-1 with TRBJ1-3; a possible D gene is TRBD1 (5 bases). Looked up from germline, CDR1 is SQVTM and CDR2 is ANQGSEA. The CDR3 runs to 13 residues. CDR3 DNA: TGCAGCGCCCGACAGCACTCTAGAAACACCATATATTTT. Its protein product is CSARQHSRNTIYF.

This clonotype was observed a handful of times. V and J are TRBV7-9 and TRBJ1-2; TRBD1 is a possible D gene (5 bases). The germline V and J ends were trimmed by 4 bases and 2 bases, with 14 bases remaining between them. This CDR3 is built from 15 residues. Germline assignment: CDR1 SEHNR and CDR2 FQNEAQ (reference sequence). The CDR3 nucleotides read TGTGCCAGCAGCTCAGGGACCGGAAGGAACTATGGCTACACCTTC. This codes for CASSSGTGRNYGYTF. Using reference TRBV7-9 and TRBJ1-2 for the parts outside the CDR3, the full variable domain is DTGVSQNPRHKITKRGQNVTFRCDPISEHNRLYWYRQTLGQGPEFLTYFQNEAQLEKSRLLSDRFSAERPKGSFSTLEIQRTEQGDSAMYLCASSSGTGRNYGYTFGSGTRLTVV.

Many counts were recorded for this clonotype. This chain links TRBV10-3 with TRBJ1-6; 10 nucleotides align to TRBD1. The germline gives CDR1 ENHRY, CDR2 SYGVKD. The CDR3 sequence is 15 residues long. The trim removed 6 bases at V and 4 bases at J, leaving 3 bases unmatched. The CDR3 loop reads CAIRGTGEYNSPLHF. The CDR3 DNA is TGTGCCATCAGGGGGACAGGGGAATATAATTCACCCCTCCACTTT.

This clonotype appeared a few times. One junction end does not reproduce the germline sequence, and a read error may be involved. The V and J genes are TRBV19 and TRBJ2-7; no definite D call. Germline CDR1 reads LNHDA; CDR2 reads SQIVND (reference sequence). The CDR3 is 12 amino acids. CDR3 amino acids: CASSTRTDEQYF. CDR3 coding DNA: TGTGCCAGTAGTACTAGGACGGACGAACAGTACTTC.

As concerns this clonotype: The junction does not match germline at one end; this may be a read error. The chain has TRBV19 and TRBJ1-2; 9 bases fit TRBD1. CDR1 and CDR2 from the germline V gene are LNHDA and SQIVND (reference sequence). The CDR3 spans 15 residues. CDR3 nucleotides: TGTGCCAGTAGTATAACTCGGACAGGGGACTATGGCTGCACCTTC. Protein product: CASSITRTGDYGCTF.

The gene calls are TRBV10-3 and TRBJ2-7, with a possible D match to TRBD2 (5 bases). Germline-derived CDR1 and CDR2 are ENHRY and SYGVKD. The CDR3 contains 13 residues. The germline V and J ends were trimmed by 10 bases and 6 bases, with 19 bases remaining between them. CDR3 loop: CASRRGLVGEQYF. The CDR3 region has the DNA TGTGCCAGCAGAAGAGGGCTAGTCGGCGAGCAGTACTTC.

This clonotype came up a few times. The DNA of the CDR3 is TGCAGTGCGGGCGGGCAGAGGGAGACCCAGTACTTC. This codes for CSAGGQRETQYF. The rearrangement uses TRBV20-1 and TRBJ2-5, with D possibly being TRBD2 (5 bases). Germline CDR1 and CDR2: DFQATT and SNEGSKA (reference sequence). CDR3 length: 12 residues. Between the trimmed V and J ends, which lost 6 bases and 5 bases, there was a span of 13 bases.

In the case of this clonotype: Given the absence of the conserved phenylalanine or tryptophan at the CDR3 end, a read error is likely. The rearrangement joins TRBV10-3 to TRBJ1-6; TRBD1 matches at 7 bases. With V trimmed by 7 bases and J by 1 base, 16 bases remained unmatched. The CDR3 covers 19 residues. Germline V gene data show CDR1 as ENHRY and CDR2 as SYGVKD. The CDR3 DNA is TGTGCCATCATTCCCGACAGGGTAGAAAAAAGATCCTATAATTCACCCCTCCACTTA. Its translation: CAIIPDRVEKRSYNSPLHL.

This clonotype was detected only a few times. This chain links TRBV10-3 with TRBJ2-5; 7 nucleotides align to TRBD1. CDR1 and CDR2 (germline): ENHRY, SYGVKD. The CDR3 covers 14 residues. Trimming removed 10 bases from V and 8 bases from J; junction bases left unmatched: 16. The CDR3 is CASSSKTGPPTQYF. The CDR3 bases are TGTGCCAGCAGCTCGAAGACAGGGCCTCCCACCCAGTACTTC.

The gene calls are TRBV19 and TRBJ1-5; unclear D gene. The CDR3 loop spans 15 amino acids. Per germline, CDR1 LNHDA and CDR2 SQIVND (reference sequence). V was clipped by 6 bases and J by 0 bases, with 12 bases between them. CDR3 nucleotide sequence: TGTGCCAGTAGGCGGTGGGGAGATAGCAATCAGCCCCAGCATTTT. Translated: CASRRWGDSNQPQHF.

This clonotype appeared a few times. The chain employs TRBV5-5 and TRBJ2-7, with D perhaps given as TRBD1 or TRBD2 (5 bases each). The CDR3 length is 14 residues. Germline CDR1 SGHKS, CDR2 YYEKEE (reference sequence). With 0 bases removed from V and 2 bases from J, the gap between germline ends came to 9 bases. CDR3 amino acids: CASSLAGTPYEQYF. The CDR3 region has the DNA TGTGCCAGCAGCTTGGCCGGGACCCCCTACGAGCAGTACTTC.

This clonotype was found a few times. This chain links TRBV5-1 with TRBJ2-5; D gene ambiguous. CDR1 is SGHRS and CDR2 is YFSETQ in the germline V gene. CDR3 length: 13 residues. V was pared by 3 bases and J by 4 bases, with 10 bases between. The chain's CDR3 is CASSSGSIETQYF. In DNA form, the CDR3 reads TGCGCCAGCAGCTCGGGTTCGATAGAGACCCAGTACTTC.

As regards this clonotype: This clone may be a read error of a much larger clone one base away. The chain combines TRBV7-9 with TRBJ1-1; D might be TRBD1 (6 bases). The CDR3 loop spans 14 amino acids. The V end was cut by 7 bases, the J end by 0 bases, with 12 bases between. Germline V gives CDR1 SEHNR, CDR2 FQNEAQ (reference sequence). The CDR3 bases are TGTGCCAGCAACTCTCGGACAGTGAACACTGAAGCTTTCTTT. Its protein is CASNSRTVNTEAFF.

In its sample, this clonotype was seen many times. The CDR3 DNA reads TGTGCCATCAGTGAGTCGTCCGCGCGCACCGGGGAGCTGTTTTTT. Its protein product is CAISESSARTGELFF. V is TRBV10-3 and J is TRBJ2-2, with D unresolved. Germline V gene data show CDR1 as ENHRY and CDR2 as SYGVKD. With 0 bases removed from V and 4 bases from J, the gap between germline ends came to 9 bases. There are 15 residues in the CDR3.

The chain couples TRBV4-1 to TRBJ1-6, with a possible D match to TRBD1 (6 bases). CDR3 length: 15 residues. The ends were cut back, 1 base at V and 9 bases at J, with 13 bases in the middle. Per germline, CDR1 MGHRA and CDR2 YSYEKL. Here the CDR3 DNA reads TGCGCCAGCAGCCAAGTACCGGGGGCGCGTTCACCCCTCCACTTT. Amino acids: CASSQVPGARSPLHF.

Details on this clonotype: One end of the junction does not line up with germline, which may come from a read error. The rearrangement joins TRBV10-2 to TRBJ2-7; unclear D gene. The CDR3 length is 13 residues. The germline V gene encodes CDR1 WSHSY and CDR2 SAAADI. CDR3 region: CASSYLSRYEQYF. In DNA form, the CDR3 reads TGTGCCAGCAGTTACCTCTCGAGGTACGAGCAGTACTTC.

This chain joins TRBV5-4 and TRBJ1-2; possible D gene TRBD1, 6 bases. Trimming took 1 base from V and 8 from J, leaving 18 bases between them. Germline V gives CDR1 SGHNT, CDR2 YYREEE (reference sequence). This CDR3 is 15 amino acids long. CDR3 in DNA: TGTGCCAGCAGCTTGAAAGGCGGGACACTGGGGGGCTACACCTTC. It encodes CASSLKGGTLGGYTF.

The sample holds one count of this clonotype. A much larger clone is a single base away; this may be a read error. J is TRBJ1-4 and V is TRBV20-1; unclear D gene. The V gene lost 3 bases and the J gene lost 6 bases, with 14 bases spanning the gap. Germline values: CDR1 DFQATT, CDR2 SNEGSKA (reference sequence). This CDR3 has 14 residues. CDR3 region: CSARATDGDEKLFF. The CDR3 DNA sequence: TGCAGTGCTAGGGCCACGGACGGTGATGAAAAACTGTTTTTT.

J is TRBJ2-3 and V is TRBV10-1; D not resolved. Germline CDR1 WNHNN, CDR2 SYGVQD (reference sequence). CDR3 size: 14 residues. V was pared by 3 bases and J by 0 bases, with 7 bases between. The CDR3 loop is CASSDFSSTDTQYF. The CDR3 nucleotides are TGCGCCAGCAGTGATTTTAGTAGCACAGATACGCAGTATTTT.

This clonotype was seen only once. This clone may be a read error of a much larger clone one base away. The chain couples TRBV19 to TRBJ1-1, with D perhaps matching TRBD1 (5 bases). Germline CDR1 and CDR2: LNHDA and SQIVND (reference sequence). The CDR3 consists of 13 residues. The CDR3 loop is CASSSDSRTGAFF. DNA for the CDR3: TGTGCCAGTAGTTCTGACAGTCGCACTGGAGCTTTCTTT.

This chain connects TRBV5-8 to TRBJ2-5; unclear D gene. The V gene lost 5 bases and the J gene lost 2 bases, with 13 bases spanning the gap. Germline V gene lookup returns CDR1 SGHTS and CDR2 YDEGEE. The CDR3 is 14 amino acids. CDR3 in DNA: TGTGCCAGCAGTTTCGGACGGACGCAAGAGACCCAGTACTTC. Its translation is CASSFGRTQETQYF.

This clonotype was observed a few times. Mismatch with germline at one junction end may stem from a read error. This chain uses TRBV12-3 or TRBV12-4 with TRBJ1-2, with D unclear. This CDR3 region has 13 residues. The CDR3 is CASSLEELYGYTF. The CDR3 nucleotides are TGTGCCAGCAGCTTAGAGGAACTTTATGGCTACACCTTC.

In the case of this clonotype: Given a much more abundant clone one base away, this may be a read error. The CDR3 is CASSLRSGQNYKQYF. The CDR3 coding sequence is TGTGCCAGTAGTTTGCGCTCGGGACAGAACTACAAGCAGTACTTC. J is TRBJ2-7 and V is TRBV19; 7 bases agree with TRBD1. CDR1 and CDR2 (germline): LNHDA, SQIVND (reference sequence). The CDR3 sequence is 15 residues long.

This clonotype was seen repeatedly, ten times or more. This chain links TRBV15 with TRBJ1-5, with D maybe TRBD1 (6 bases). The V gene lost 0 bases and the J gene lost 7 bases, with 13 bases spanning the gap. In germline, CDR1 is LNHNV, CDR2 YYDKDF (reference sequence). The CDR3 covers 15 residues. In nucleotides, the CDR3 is TGTGCCACCAGCAGAGATTTCGCAGGGGCCCAGCCCCAGCATTTT. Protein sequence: CATSRDFAGAQPQHF.

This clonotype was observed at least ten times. CDR3 protein: CASSLTRGSSYEQYF. Here the CDR3 DNA reads TGTGCCAGCAGCTTAACCCGGGGCAGTTCCTACGAGCAGTACTTC. The chain has TRBV7-9 and TRBJ2-7, with D possibly called TRBD1 or TRBD2 (5 bases each). Germline V gene sequence: CDR1 SEHNR, CDR2 FQNEAQ (reference sequence). Deletions cut 2 bases from V and 1 base from J, with 12 bases between. This CDR3 contains 15 residues.

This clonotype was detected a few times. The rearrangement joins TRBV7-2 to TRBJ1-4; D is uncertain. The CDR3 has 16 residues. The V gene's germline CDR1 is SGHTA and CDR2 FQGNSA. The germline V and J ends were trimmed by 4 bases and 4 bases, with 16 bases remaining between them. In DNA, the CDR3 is TGTGCCAGCAGCTCCAGTGCCAGGACCGTTAATGAAAAACTGTTTTTT. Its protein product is CASSSSARTVNEKLFF. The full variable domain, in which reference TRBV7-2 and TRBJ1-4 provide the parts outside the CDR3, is GAGVSQSPSNKVTEKGKDVELRCDPISGHTALYWYRQSLGQGLEFLIYFQGNSAPDKSGLPSDRFSAERTGGSVSTLTIQRTQQEDSAVYLCASSSSARTVNEKLFFGSGTQLSVL.

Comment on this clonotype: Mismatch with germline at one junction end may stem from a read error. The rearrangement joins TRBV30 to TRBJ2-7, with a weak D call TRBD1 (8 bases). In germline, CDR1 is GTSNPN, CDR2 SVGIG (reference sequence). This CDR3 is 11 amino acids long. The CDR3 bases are TGTGCCTGGAGTCAGCGGGACAGGAGAGACTTC. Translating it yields CAWSQRDRRDF.